Below, 20 T cell receptor beta chains from the same sample are listed, as sequenced in a study of T cells in Graves' hyperthyroidism and ophthalmopathy. The CDR3 regions of TCR beta were amplified from RNA transcripts. The primer set for the first-round RT-PCR of the TCR CDR3 was HTBI. Each CDR3 protein is one row after TCRdb ran MiXCR on the multiplex PCR reads. In the table there are roughly 200,000 distinct CDR3 sequences, around 17% of which are singletons. The specimen was blood. Receptors originate from a woman aged 50 to 65 with Graves' hyperthyroidism.

This clonotype occurred a few times. The genes are TRBV20-1 and TRBJ2-5, with 11 bases that match TRBD1. The V segment lost 5 bases and the J segment 3 bases; nucleotides outside the gene matches: 2. Per the germline V gene, CDR1 is DFQATT and CDR2 is SNEGSKA (reference sequence). The CDR3 runs to 13 residues. CDR3: CSARTGGKETQYF. The DNA of the CDR3 is TGCAGTGCTCGGACAGGGGGCAAAGAGACCCAGTACTTC.

This clonotype was detected many times. The chain recombines TRBV4-1 with TRBJ2-7; D possibly corresponds to TRBD2 (6 bases). The V gene's germline CDR1 is MGHRA and CDR2 YSYEKL. Trimming shortened V by 2 bases and J by 3 bases, and 20 bases separated the two germline ends. CDR3 length equals 17 residues. CDR3 loop: CASSQLHLTGLIYEQYF. DNA of the CDR3: TGCGCCAGCAGCCAACTACACCTGACGGGACTGATCTACGAGCAGTACTTC.

This clonotype was picked up a small number of times. The chain couples TRBV30 to TRBJ2-5; 10 nucleotides match TRBD2. J was trimmed by 4 bases and V by 1 base; bases with no gene match: 6. The CDR3 contains 15 residues. Germline CDR1 is GTSNPN and CDR2 is SVGIG (reference sequence). The chain's CDR3 is CAWSEGLAGVETQYF. In DNA, the CDR3 is TGTGCCTGGAGTGAAGGGCTAGCGGGAGTAGAGACCCAGTACTTC.

This clonotype was detected only a few times. The V call is TRBV5-1, the J call TRBJ2-1; tentative D call: TRBD2 (5 bases). Germline CDR1 reads SGHRS; CDR2 reads YFSETQ. V shed 2 bases and J shed 0 bases, with 12 bases lying between them. CDR3 size: 16 residues. Here the CDR3 reads CASSFNQRSSYNEQFF. The CDR3 nucleotides read TGCGCCAGCAGCTTTAACCAGCGGAGCTCCTACAATGAGCAGTTCTTC.

This clonotype was counted at least ten times. V gene TRBV20-1 combines with J gene TRBJ2-1, with 8 bases identical to TRBD2. Trimming at V came to 2 bases and at J to 7 bases, leaving 7 bases not matched to a gene. The CDR3 is 14 residues long. The V gene's germline CDR1 is DFQATT and CDR2 SNEGSKA (reference sequence). CDR3: CSARYREGPNEQFF. CDR3 DNA: TGCAGTGCTAGATACCGGGAGGGCCCAAATGAGCAGTTCTTC.

This clonotype was recorded many times. This chain uses TRBV12-3 or TRBV12-4 with TRBJ2-3; D gene uncertain. V lost 5 bases to trimming and J lost 2 bases, with 14 bases between them. This CDR3 has 15 residues. In DNA, the CDR3 is TGTGCCAGCAGTCCCCTACGGCATCCCACAGATACGCAGTATTTT. The encoded protein is CASSPLRHPTDTQYF.

This clonotype was found many times. CDR3 in amino acids: CASSPVAGNEQYF. CDR3 in DNA: TGTGCCAGCAGCCCCGTGGCAGGGAACGAGCAGTACTTC. The genes are TRBV7-3 and TRBJ2-7; D possibly corresponds to TRBD1 (5 bases). The CDR3 is 13 amino acids. Trimming removed 5 bases at V and 5 bases at J, with 13 bases between. CDR1 SGHTA and CDR2 FQGTGA come from the germline V gene.

This clonotype was found many times. V is TRBV7-3 and J is TRBJ2-1, with D perhaps assigned TRBD1 or TRBD2 (5 bases each). Trimming left V 5 bases short and J 4 bases short, with 12 bases between. The V gene's germline CDR1 is SGHTA and CDR2 FQGTGA. The CDR3 has 14 amino acids. Here the CDR3 DNA reads TGTGCCAGCAGCCGAGGGGCAGGGTACAATGAGCAGTTCTTC. Protein product: CASSRGAGYNEQFF.

This clonotype was seen more than once but under ten times. The rearrangement joins TRBV5-6 to TRBJ2-2; TRBD1 or TRBD2 may be the D gene (5 bases each). V dropped 0 bases and J dropped 4 bases, with 10 bases sitting between them. Germline V gene data show CDR1 as SGHDT and CDR2 as YYEEEE. CDR3 size: 15 residues. The CDR3 loop reads CASSLAGTTTGELFF. CDR3 coding DNA: TGTGCCAGCAGCTTGGCCGGGACGACCACCGGGGAGCTGTTTTTT.

In this sample, this clonotype turned up a few times. The gene calls are TRBV7-9 and TRBJ2-1; D remains ambiguous. The CDR3 loop spans 12 amino acids. The germline V gene encodes CDR1 SEHNR and CDR2 FQNEAQ (reference sequence). V dropped 5 bases and J dropped 10 bases, with 12 bases sitting between them. This CDR3 reads CASSPPHFEQFF. DNA of the CDR3: TGTGCCAGCAGCCCACCCCACTTCGAGCAGTTCTTC.

This clonotype was seen more than once but under ten times. This chain uses TRBV4-1 with TRBJ2-4; D possibly matches TRBD1 or TRBD2 (7 bases each). Between the trimmed V and J ends, which lost 3 bases and 0 bases, there was a span of 18 bases. CDR3 length equals 18 residues. Per the germline V gene, CDR1 is MGHRA and CDR2 is YSYEKL. The CDR3 is CASSQGGPRGLAKNIQYF. Here the CDR3 DNA reads TGCGCCAGCAGCCAGGGGGGGCCAAGGGGGCTAGCCAAAAACATTCAGTACTTC.

Concerning this clonotype itself: This may be a read error: a much more frequent sequence differs by one nucleotide. The CDR3 ends on some other residue instead of the conserved phenylalanine or tryptophan, so this is likely a read error. The chain employs TRBV20-1 and TRBJ1-1, with D uncertain. The CDR3 runs to 13 residues. Germline V lookup: CDR1 DFQATT, CDR2 SNEGSKA (reference sequence). Trimming shortened V by 0 bases and J by 1 base, and 6 bases separated the two germline ends. The CDR3 region has the DNA TGCAGTGCTAGAGATCCGAGGAACACTGAAGCTTTCTCT. It codes for CSARDPRNTEAFS.

A few counts support this clonotype. One end of the junction varies from germline; a read error may be responsible. This chain uses TRBV10-3 with TRBJ1-1; maybe TRBD1 (5 bases). Germline V gene data show CDR1 as ENHRY and CDR2 as SYGVKD. This CDR3 comprises 15 residues. CDR3 coding DNA: TGTGTCATCAGTTATAACGGGCAGGGTAATTCTGAAGCTTTCTTT. Amino acids: CVISYNGQGNSEAFF.

This clonotype was counted between two and nine times. This chain links TRBV12-3 or TRBV12-4 with TRBJ2-3; no definite D call. The CDR3 length is 15 residues. Trimming removed 5 bases at V and 2 bases at J, with 14 bases between. The CDR3 sequence is CASSQDGLNTDTQYF. The DNA of the CDR3 is TGTGCCAGCAGTCAGGACGGGCTCAACACAGATACGCAGTATTTT.

J is TRBJ2-3 and V is TRBV27, with 14 nucleotides matching TRBD2. The CDR3 consists of 17 residues. The germline gives CDR1 MNHEY, CDR2 SMNVEV (reference sequence). V was clipped by 5 bases and J by 3 bases; unmatched bases: 7. As DNA, the CDR3 is TGTGCCAGCAGTCCCCCCGGGACTAGCGGGAGTACAGATACGCAGTATTTT. Translated: CASSPPGTSGSTDTQYF.

This clonotype was seen ten or more times. The CDR3 region has the DNA TGTGCCAGCAGTTTATCAGGGTCTGGAAACACCATATATTTT. This codes for CASSLSGSGNTIYF. This chain uses TRBV27 with TRBJ1-3, with unresolved D. Germline V lookup: CDR1 MNHEY, CDR2 SMNVEV (reference sequence). The CDR3 is 14 residues long. V lost 0 bases and J 1 base, leaving 4 bases between the germline ends.

This clonotype was counted many times. The gene calls are TRBV20-1 and TRBJ2-7; D possibly matches TRBD1 or TRBD2 (5 bases each). Trimming stripped 0 bases from V and 3 bases from J, with 12 bases between. Per the germline V gene, CDR1 is DFQATT and CDR2 is SNEGSKA (reference sequence). CDR3 size: 14 residues. The CDR3 DNA is TGCAGTGCTAGAGATAGACGGGGCTTCTACGAGCAGTACTTC. Its translation: CSARDRRGFYEQYF.

The table lists this clonotype with many counts. This chain joins TRBV29-1 and TRBJ2-3; D may be TRBD1 (6 bases). V was cut by 4 bases and J by 1 base, with 9 bases left in between. CDR1 and CDR2 (germline): SQVTM, ANQGSEA. CDR3 length equals 13 residues. The CDR3 nucleotides are TGCAGCGTTGTTTCAGGGGGCACAGATACGCAGTATTTT. This sequence encodes CSVVSGGTDTQYF.

Regarding this clonotype: At one boundary the junction diverges from the germline segment, which might be a read error. This chain connects TRBV20-1 to TRBJ2-1; TRBD2 agrees at 11 bases. CDR3 size: 11 residues. In germline, CDR1 is DFQATT, CDR2 SNEGSKA (reference sequence). This chain's CDR3 is CSARGTSGWVF. DNA for the CDR3: TGCAGTGCTAGAGGGACTAGCGGGTGGGTCTTC.

There are many counts of this clonotype. The chain has TRBV15 and TRBJ1-1, with TRBD1 identical over 9 bases. This CDR3 region has 13 residues. The germline gives CDR1 LNHNV, CDR2 YYDKDF (reference sequence). Trimming cost V 9 bases and J 0 bases; bases outside gene matches: 2. CDR3: CATGDRVNTEAFF. Here the CDR3 DNA reads TGTGCCACAGGGGACAGGGTGAACACTGAAGCTTTCTTT. Together with reference TRBV15 and TRBJ1-1, the CDR3 gives the full variable domain: DAMVIQNPRYQVTQFGKPVTLSCSQTLNHNVMYWYQQKSSQAPKLLFHYYDKDFNNEADTPDNFQSRRPNTSFCFLDIRSPGLGDTAMYLCATGDRVNTEAFFGQGTRLTVV.